The entry below describes one T cell receptor (beta chain). The data are from a study of blood T cell repertoires in COVID-19. Study at large: Italy, Spain and the United States were the sources of the convalescent and acute COVID-19 samples. PBMCs, B-cell-depleted T cells, or T cells provided the cDNA or gDNA that made up the material.

Germline CDR1 and CDR2: MNHEY and SMNVEV (reference sequence). The CDR3 covers 14 residues. V dropped 6 bases and J dropped 4; count of bases not matched to a gene: 8. Original handling: For nucleated cells, counts were estimated from reference gene primer amplification. Profiling relied on immunoSEQ multiplex PCR, and the TCRdb table lists in-frame clones only, not all of them. Clone size and the V and J calls come from that table; the DNA yielded D and trimming. The repertoire includes around 400,000 clones, around 87% of them detected once, and about 2.3% sits in the top ten. This TCR came from an older woman with COVID-19, enrolled during active disease. What was sequenced was peripheral blood. The chain carries TRBV27 and TRBJ2-5; TRBD2 matches 7 bases. CDR3 amino acids: CASSHNPGGETQYF. The CDR3, as DNA: TGTGCCAGCAGCCATAACCCGGGGGGAGAGACCCAGTACTTC.